This entry concerns a single T cell receptor beta chain. This sample is drawn from a study of blood T cell repertoires in COVID-19. At the level of the study: COVID-19 samples from acute and convalescent phases originated in the United States, Italy and Spain.

Categorization into cohorts depended on clinical history that participants reported. Per the study methods: It was from reference gene primer amplification that nucleated cell counts were estimated. TCRdb's copy holds only in-frame clones and misses some; the assay was immunoSEQ multiplex PCR. V, J and clone size are taken as reported in that table, and D and trimming were inferred from the DNA itself. There are about 250,000 clones in the sample; around 89% occur only once, and 3% lies in the top ten. CDR3 length: 16 amino acids. Trimming cost V 3 bases and J 2 bases; bases outside gene matches: 4. Per the germline V gene, CDR1 is KGHSH and CDR2 is LQKENI.

The chain couples TRBV18 to TRBJ1-3; 10 bases line up with TRBD1. What was sequenced was PBMCs or T cells enriched from blood (not recorded which). The TCR was taken from a woman between 45 and 60 years old who had recovered from COVID-19. The CDR3 sequence: CASSPTDRGPGNTIYF. CDR3 nucleotide sequence: TGTGCCAGCTCACCTACCGACAGGGGGCCTGGAAACACCATATATTTT.